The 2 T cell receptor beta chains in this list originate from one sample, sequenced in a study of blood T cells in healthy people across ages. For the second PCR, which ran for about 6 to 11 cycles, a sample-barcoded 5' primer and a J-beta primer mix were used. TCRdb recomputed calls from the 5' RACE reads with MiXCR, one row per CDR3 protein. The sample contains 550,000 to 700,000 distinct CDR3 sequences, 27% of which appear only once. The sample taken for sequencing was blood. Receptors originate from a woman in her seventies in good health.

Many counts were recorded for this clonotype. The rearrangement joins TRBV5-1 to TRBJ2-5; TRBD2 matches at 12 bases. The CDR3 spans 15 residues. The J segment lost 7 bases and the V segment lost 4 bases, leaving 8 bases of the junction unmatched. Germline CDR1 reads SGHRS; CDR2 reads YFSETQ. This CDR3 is CASSPSSGGALTQYF. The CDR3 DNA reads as TGCGCCAGCAGCCCGTCTAGCGGGGGGGCATTGACCCAGTACTTC.

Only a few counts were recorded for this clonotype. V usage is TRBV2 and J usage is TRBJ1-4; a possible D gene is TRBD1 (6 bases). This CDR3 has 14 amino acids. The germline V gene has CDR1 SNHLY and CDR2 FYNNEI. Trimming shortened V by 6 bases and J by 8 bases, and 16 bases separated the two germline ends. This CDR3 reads CASRGQWGREKLFF. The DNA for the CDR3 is TGTGCCAGCAGAGGACAGTGGGGAAGGGAAAAACTGTTTTTT. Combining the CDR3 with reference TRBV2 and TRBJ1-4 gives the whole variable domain EPEVTQTPSHQVTQMGQEVILRCVPISNHLYFYWYRQILGQKVEFLVSFYNNEISEKSEIFDDQFSVERPDGSNFTLKIRSTKLEDSAMYFCASRGQWGREKLFFGSGTQLSVL.